The next 20 T cell receptor beta chains were all read from a single sample in a study of T cell responses to AZD1222 COVID-19 vaccine. The method was immunoSEQ multiplex PCR; TCRdb's version includes in-frame clones alone and lacks a portion of them. The repertoire has 150,000 to 200,000 clones, 85% to 90% of them found once; the top ten carry around 6.4%. Here the sequenced sample was peripheral blood, taken on day 0 of AZD1222 vaccination. These TCRs come from an adult in good health.

This clone was seen only once. The chain combines TRBV10-3 with TRBJ2-1; D is perhaps TRBD2 (6 bases). CDR1 and CDR2 from the germline V gene are ENHRY and SYGVKD. This CDR3 is built from 14 residues. Between the trimmed V and J ends, which lost 2 bases and 7 bases, there was a span of 12 bases. The CDR3 sequence is CAISEGKGGNEQFF. The CDR3 DNA reads as TGTGCCATCAGTGAGGGGAAAGGAGGGAATGAGCAGTTCTTC.

The chain has TRBV7-2 and TRBJ2-3; D call uncertain. The CDR3 consists of 15 residues. V was pared by 5 bases and J by 4 bases, with 16 bases between. Germline assignment: CDR1 SGHTA and CDR2 FQGNSA. The CDR3 spells CASSPALGEADTQYF. The CDR3 DNA follows: TGTGCCAGCAGCCCGGCGCTCGGCGAGGCAGATACGCAGTATTTT.

The chain employs TRBV5-6 and TRBJ2-7, with 8 bases matching TRBD1. The CDR3 loop spans 13 amino acids. After removal of 4 bases from V and 2 bases from J, the junction contained 2 bases not matched to a gene. Per germline, CDR1 SGHDT and CDR2 YYEEEE. Written as DNA, the CDR3 is TGTGCCAGCAGCCTGACAGGGGCCTACGAGCAGTACTTC. This translates into CASSLTGAYEQYF.

The chain recombines TRBV11-2 with TRBJ1-2, with TRBD1 as a possible D gene (5 bases). CDR3 length equals 15 residues. Looked up from germline, CDR1 is SGHAT and CDR2 is FQNNGV. Trimming cost V 4 bases and J 5 bases, with 17 bases left between them. The CDR3 protein is CASSSRFQGGYGYTF. The CDR3 DNA reads TGTGCCAGCAGCTCACGATTCCAGGGCGGGTATGGCTACACCTTC.

The rearrangement links TRBV19 to TRBJ1-2; no definite D call. Germline loops: CDR1 LNHDA, CDR2 SQIVND (reference sequence). The ends were cut back, 0 bases at V and 7 bases at J, with 12 bases in the middle. This CDR3 is built from 14 residues. The CDR3 bases are TGTGCCAGTAGTATAGATAGGAAGACAACTGGCTACACCTTC. This encodes CASSIDRKTTGYTF.

The rearrangement links TRBV18 to TRBJ1-3, with D perhaps TRBD1 (5 bases). V shed 6 bases and J shed 1 base, with 7 bases lying between them. Germline V lookup: CDR1 KGHSH, CDR2 LQKENI. The CDR3 extends over 13 amino acids. The CDR3 here is CASSTASGNTIYF. In DNA, the CDR3 is TGTGCCAGCTCGACAGCTTCTGGAAACACCATATATTTT.

The chain combines TRBV19 with TRBJ1-1; no clear D gene. The CDR3 length is 13 residues. The V end lost 1 base, the J end lost 0 bases, and 3 bases lay between the germline ends. CDR1 and CDR2 (germline): LNHDA, SQIVND (reference sequence). In nucleotides, the CDR3 is TGTGCCAGTAGTATAGCAGTGAACACTGAAGCTTTCTTT. Protein sequence: CASSIAVNTEAFF.

This chain joins TRBV28 and TRBJ1-6, with D unresolved. Per the germline V gene, CDR1 is MDHEN and CDR2 is SYDVKM. CDR3 length: 15 amino acids. V gave up 7 bases and J gave up 5 bases, with 15 bases separating them. The CDR3, as DNA: TGTGCCAGCAAAAGGGAGGGCGGGAATAATTCACCCCTCCACTTT. Encoded protein: CASKREGGNNSPLHF.

The genes are TRBV5-1 and TRBJ2-7; tentative D call: TRBD1 (6 bases). Germline V lookup: CDR1 SGHRS, CDR2 YFSETQ. The CDR3 is 14 amino acids. Trimming left V 0 bases short and J 2 bases short, with 9 bases between. The CDR3 protein is CASSLGQVPYEQYF. The CDR3 coding sequence is TGCGCCAGCAGCTTGGGACAGGTCCCCTACGAGCAGTACTTC.

The CDR3 is CASSLAMPWDYGYTF. In DNA, the CDR3 is TGTGCCAGCAGCTTAGCGATGCCCTGGGACTATGGCTACACCTTC. V gene TRBV11-2 combines with J gene TRBJ1-2; D not resolved. CDR3 length equals 15 residues. Deletions cut 1 base from V and 3 bases from J, with 12 bases between. Germline V gene sequence: CDR1 SGHAT, CDR2 FQNNGV.

The chain links TRBV7-2 to TRBJ1-5; D is undetermined. The CDR3 has 16 residues. Germline values: CDR1 SGHTA, CDR2 FQGNSA. V gave up 2 bases and J gave up 0 bases, with 11 bases separating them. CDR3 sequence: CASSLNRAGSNQPQHF. CDR3 DNA sequence: TGTGCCAGCAGCTTAAATAGGGCTGGTAGCAATCAGCCCCAGCATTTT.

The V gene is TRBV5-1, the J gene TRBJ2-7; TRBD2 might be the D (5 bases). Looked up from germline, CDR1 is SGHRS and CDR2 is YFSETQ. The CDR3 runs 12 residues. V lost 0 bases to trimming and J lost 9 bases, with 10 bases between them. In DNA form, the CDR3 reads TGCGCCAGCAGCTTGGGCAGAGGGTCGCAGTACTTC. Protein: CASSLGRGSQYF.

This chain links TRBV9 with TRBJ2-7; 7 bases fit TRBD2. This CDR3 comprises 14 residues. V shed 0 bases, J shed 6 bases, and the junction held 6 bases outside the gene matches. The V gene's germline CDR1 is SGDLS and CDR2 YYNGEE. The CDR3 loop reads CASSVESSGGEQYF. In DNA, the CDR3 is TGTGCCAGCAGCGTAGAGTCTAGCGGCGGCGAGCAGTACTTC.

This clone was seen just once. The J gene is TRBJ2-7, the V gene TRBV6-5; TRBD2 matches 13 bases. CDR1 and CDR2 from the germline V gene are MNHEY and SVGAGI. CDR3 length: 15 residues. V shed 4 bases, J shed 6 bases, and the junction held 6 bases outside the gene matches. The CDR3 reads CASSSRTSGSAEQYF. Here the CDR3 DNA reads TGTGCCAGCAGTTCACGGACTAGCGGGAGCGCCGAGCAGTACTTC.

The V and J genes are TRBV28 and TRBJ1-1; possible D gene TRBD1, 5 bases. Trimming stripped 5 bases from V and 1 base from J, with 17 bases between. Germline CDR1 reads MDHEN; CDR2 reads SYDVKM. The CDR3 runs 16 residues. The CDR3 region has the DNA TGTGCCAGCAGTAACCAACCGGGGGAGGCGAACACTGAAGCTTTCTTT. This encodes CASSNQPGEANTEAFF.

This chain connects TRBV11-2 to TRBJ2-6, with a tentative D call TRBD1 (6 bases). The length of the CDR3 is 16 residues. V gave up 5 bases and J gave up 0 bases, with 11 bases separating them. Looked up from germline, CDR1 is SGHAT and CDR2 is FQNNGV. The CDR3 bases are TGTGCCAGCAGCCTGGACAGAAGCTCTGGGGCCAACGTCCTGACTTTC. This sequence encodes CASSLDRSSGANVLTF.

The rearrangement links TRBV10-2 to TRBJ2-2; possibly TRBD1 or TRBD2 for D (5 bases each). CDR3 size: 14 residues. V lost 5 bases to trimming and J lost 8 bases, with 15 bases between them. Germline lookup yields CDR1 WSHSY and CDR2 SAAADI. In DNA, the CDR3 is TGCGCCAGCAGTCTGAGAGGGGATAGAGGGGAGCTGTTTTTT. Its protein product is CASSLRGDRGELFF.

The rearrangement joins TRBV4-1 to TRBJ2-7; TRBD2 aligns across 12 bases. Trimming cost V 3 bases and J 0 bases; bases outside gene matches: 15. CDR1 MGHRA and CDR2 YSYEKL come from the germline V gene. The CDR3 runs to 20 residues. The CDR3 nucleotides are TGCGCCAGCAGCCACCATATCCTGACTAGCGGGAGCGCCCTCTCCTACGAGCAGTACTTC. It yields the protein CASSHHILTSGSALSYEQYF.

The gene calls are TRBV18 and TRBJ1-3, with TRBD1 matching 7 bases. V lost 6 bases to trimming and J lost 1 base; unmatched junction nucleotides: 0. CDR1 is KGHSH and CDR2 is LQKENI in the germline V gene. CDR3 length: 13 residues. The CDR3 nucleotides are TGTGCCAGCTCCAGGGGGTCTGGAAACACCATATATTTT. Its translation: CASSRGSGNTIYF.

This rearrangement joins TRBV12-3 or TRBV12-4 to TRBJ1-2; 7 bases are shared with TRBD1. This CDR3 is 13 amino acids long. The ends lost 6 bases at V and 4 bases at J; junction bases unmatched: 5. This chain's CDR3 is CASSQTGTYGYTF. CDR3 in DNA: TGTGCCAGCAGCCAGACAGGGACCTATGGCTACACCTTC.